These T cell receptor beta chains were read from a single sample in a study of cytomegalovirus exposure and HLA in healthy donors. Only in-frame clones appear in the TCRdb table, and some are missing; sequencing was by immunoSEQ multiplex PCR. Of around 130,000 clones in the sample, 70% to 80% were seen once. The sample comprised PBMCs. The source of these receptors is a woman aged 60 to 75 in good health and CMV-seronegative. Each CDR3 is given with its conserved first and last residue. The order of the fields is V gene, J gene, clone size, D gene, CDR3 protein, CDR3 DNA. The D gene is left open where the match is weak. For some rows the clone size is stated as once, few or many, or as a class when expanded; others skip it.

V: TRBV4-1; J: TRBJ2-4; size: few; D: -; CDR3: CASSQGQGNGDIQYF; DNA: TGCGCCAGCAGCCAAGGCCAGGGGAATGGAGACATTCAGTACTTC
V: TRBV7-9; J: TRBJ2-5; size: few; D: -; CDR3: CASSSGRTPGETQYF; DNA: TGTGCCAGCAGCTCCGGACGGACCCCGGGGGAGACCCAGTACTTC
V: TRBV27; J: TRBJ1-6; size: -; D: -; CDR3: CASSREEGWGSPLHF; DNA: TGTGCCAGCAGCCGGGAGGAAGGGTGGGGTTCACCCCTCCACTTT
V: TRBV19; J: TRBJ2-7; size: -; D: TRBD1; CDR3: CASSTGTGQTYEQYF; DNA: TGTGCCAGTAGTACCGGGACAGGGCAAACCTACGAGCAGTACTTC
V: TRBV29-1; J: TRBJ2-1; size: -; D: -; CDR3: CSVEDTDYNEQFF; DNA: TGCAGCGTTGAAGATACAGACTACAATGAGCAGTTCTTC
V: TRBV5-1; J: TRBJ2-1; size: -; D: TRBD2; CDR3: CASSLEATSGSYEQFF; DNA: TGCGCCAGCAGCTTGGAGGCGACTAGCGGGAGCTATGAGCAGTTCTTC
V: TRBV6-5; J: TRBJ1-1; size: few; D: TRBD1; CDR3: CASSGNRGRVTEAFF; DNA: TGTGCCAGCAGTGGAAACAGGGGGCGGGTCACTGAAGCTTTCTTT
V: TRBV7-2; J: TRBJ2-7; size: -; D: TRBD2; CDR3: CASSSLGGTSAGREQYF; DNA: TGTGCCAGCAGCTCTCTCGGGGGGACTAGCGCAGGGAGAGAGCAGTACTTC
V: TRBV6-1; J: TRBJ1-1; size: -; D: TRBD1; CDR3: CASSARQGTEAFF; DNA: TGTGCCAGCAGTGCGCGACAGGGCACTGAAGCTTTCTTT
V: TRBV29-1; J: TRBJ1-1; size: -; D: TRBD1; CDR3: CSVPHRGLHTEAFF; DNA: TGCAGCGTCCCACACAGGGGGCTGCACACTGAAGCTTTCTTT
V: TRBV5-1; J: TRBJ1-1; size: few; D: TRBD1; CDR3: CASRMNMVTGGATEAFF; DNA: TGCGCCAGCAGGATGAATATGGTGACAGGGGGCGCGACTGAAGCTTTCTTT
V: TRBV9; J: TRBJ2-1; size: -; D: TRBD2; CDR3: CASSVGGLAAYNEQFF; DNA: TGTGCCAGCAGCGTAGGAGGACTAGCGGCTTACAATGAGCAGTTCTTC
V: TRBV28; J: TRBJ1-5; size: few; D: -; CDR3: CASSLGGPYQPQHF; DNA: TGTGCCAGCAGTTTAGGGGGCCCTTACCAGCCCCAGCATTTT
V: TRBV28; J: TRBJ2-2; size: -; D: TRBD1; CDR3: CASMTDRRELFF; DNA: TGTGCCAGCATGACGGACAGGCGGGAGCTGTTTTTT
V: TRBV5-1; J: TRBJ2-3; size: -; D: -; CDR3: CASSPQGPDTQYF; DNA: TGCGCCAGCAGCCCCCAGGGTCCAGATACGCAGTATTTT
V: TRBV7-9; J: TRBJ2-6; size: -; D: -; CDR3: CASSSEGSGANVLTF; DNA: TGTGCCAGCTCCTCTGAGGGTTCTGGGGCCAACGTCCTGACTTTC
V: TRBV28; J: TRBJ2-7; size: -; D: -; CDR3: CASSPLAGEQYF; DNA: TGTGCCAGCAGCCCGCTGGCGGGCGAGCAGTACTTC
V: TRBV6-5; J: TRBJ2-1; size: -; D: TRBD2; CDR3: CASSYSGGRVGNEQFF; DNA: TGTGCCAGCAGTTACTCGGGCGGGAGGGTCGGCAATGAGCAGTTCTTC
V: TRBV28; J: TRBJ2-5; size: -; D: -; CDR3: CASSSNPGLQETQYF; DNA: TGTGCCAGCAGTTCAAATCCGGGACTCCAAGAGACCCAGTACTTC
V: TRBV19; J: TRBJ2-7; size: -; D: TRBD1; CDR3: CASRSTGTYEQYF; DNA: TGTGCCAGTAGATCGACAGGGACCTACGAGCAGTACTTC
V: TRBV5-1; J: TRBJ2-1; size: -; D: TRBD2; CDR3: CASSFSTSGNNEQFF; DNA: TGCGCCAGCAGCTTTAGCACTAGCGGGAACAATGAGCAGTTCTTC
V: TRBV2; J: TRBJ1-2; size: -; D: TRBD1; CDR3: CASSAWDRAGYTF; DNA: TGTGCCAGCAGTGCCTGGGACAGGGCAGGCTACACCTTC
V: TRBV10-3; J: TRBJ1-3; size: -; D: TRBD1; CDR3: CAIRPGQGGNTIYF; DNA: TGTGCCATCAGACCGGGACAGGGTGGAAACACCATATATTTT
V: TRBV18; J: TRBJ1-5; size: -; D: -; CDR3: CASSPRGRGTNQPQHF; DNA: TGTGCCAGCTCACCACGAGGCAGGGGTACCAATCAGCCCCAGCATTTT
V: TRBV10-1; J: TRBJ2-2; size: -; D: TRBD2; CDR3: CASSDLTSGSIGELFF; DNA: TGCGCCAGCAGTGACCTGACTAGCGGGAGCATCGGGGAGCTGTTTTTT
V: TRBV27; J: TRBJ2-7; size: once; D: TRBD1; CDR3: CASSLYVQGAGEQYF; DNA: TGTGCCAGCAGTTTATATGTACAGGGGGCCGGGGAGCAGTACTTC
V: TRBV9; J: TRBJ2-3; size: -; D: TRBD2; CDR3: CASSGDPGLAGVDTQYF; DNA: TGTGCCAGCAGCGGAGATCCGGGACTAGCGGGAGTGGATACGCAGTATTTT
V: TRBV6-1; J: TRBJ1-5; size: -; D: -; CDR3: CASSESGPNQPQHF; DNA: TGTGCCAGCAGTGAATCAGGGCCCAATCAGCCCCAGCATTTT
V: TRBV5-1; J: TRBJ1-3; size: -; D: TRBD1; CDR3: CASSLVTQGSSGNTIYF; DNA: TGCGCCAGCAGCTTGGTAACACAGGGGAGCTCTGGAAACACCATATATTTT
V: TRBV28; J: TRBJ1-6; size: -; D: TRBD1; CDR3: CASSLWQGANSPLHF; DNA: TGTGCCAGCAGTTTGTGGCAGGGGGCGAACTCACCCCTCCACTTT
V: TRBV7-9; J: TRBJ2-7; size: -; D: -; CDR3: CSSSFPASGGYEQYF; DNA: TGTTCCAGCAGCTTTCCCGCCTCCGGGGGCTACGAGCAGTACTTC
V: TRBV18; J: TRBJ2-1; size: -; D: TRBD2; CDR3: CASSPPGLAGTYNEQFF; DNA: TGTGCCAGCTCACCACCGGGACTAGCGGGAACCTACAATGAGCAGTTCTTC
V: TRBV27; J: TRBJ2-1; size: once; D: -; CDR3: CASSLSVIYEQFF; DNA: TGTGCCAGCAGTTTGTCAGTCATCTATGAGCAGTTCTTC
V: TRBV6-5; J: TRBJ1-2; size: -; D: -; CDR3: CASSRGGESNYGYTF; DNA: TGTGCCAGCAGTCGTGGAGGGGAGTCTAACTATGGCTACACCTTC
V: TRBV7-3; J: TRBJ1-2; size: -; D: -; CDR3: CASSRQRDTF; DNA: TGTGCCAGCAGCAGACAGCGAGACACCTTC
V: TRBV5-1; J: TRBJ2-7; size: few; D: -; CDR3: CASSFDTYEQYF; DNA: TGCGCCAGCAGCTTTGACACCTACGAGCAGTACTTC
V: TRBV10-1; J: TRBJ1-1; size: -; D: TRBD1; CDR3: CASSNRGNTEAFF; DNA: TGCGCCAGCAGCAACAGGGGGAACACTGAAGCTTTCTTT
V: TRBV27; J: TRBJ2-1; size: -; D: -; CDR3: CASGKGNRNEQFF; DNA: TGTGCCAGCGGGAAGGGGAATAGGAATGAGCAGTTCTTC
V: TRBV4-1; J: TRBJ2-2; size: -; D: TRBD2; CDR3: CASSQDYLAGEAGELFF; DNA: TGCGCCAGCAGCCAAGACTACCTAGCGGGAGAAGCCGGGGAGCTGTTTTTT
V: TRBV28; J: TRBJ1-2; size: -; D: -; CDR3: CASSVVGDYGYTF; DNA: TGTGCCAGCAGTGTGGTTGGAGACTATGGCTACACCTTC